This TCR beta chain was recovered during a study of early T cells in non-severe SARS-CoV-2 infection. Study information: Investigators sequenced bulk RNA drawn from unsorted whole blood, and chains remained unpaired.

Study findings and constraints: VDJdb-based annotation leaned toward anti-spike CD8 responses and missed private and CD4 specificities.

Note on this clonotype: Its antigen is currently unknown.

Each single cDNA molecule received a unique molecular identifier. One entry per CDR3 protein, called by TCRdb with MiXCR from the 5' RACE reads. The sample has 80,000 or so distinct CDR3 sequences; over 12% are singletons. V lost 5 bases, J lost 0 bases, and 11 bases lay in between. There are 14 residues in the CDR3. CDR1 is DFQATT, CDR2 SNEGSKA, per germline (reference sequence). The material sequenced was whole blood. V gene TRBV20-1 combines with J gene TRBJ2-1; D not resolved. This sequence was found in an adult who was a healthcare worker with PCR-confirmed SARS-CoV-2 infection or an uninfected control (not recorded which). The DNA for the CDR3 is TGCAGTGCTCCCCGTCCTAGCTCCTACAATGAGCAGTTCTTC. Protein sequence: CSAPRPSSYNEQFF.